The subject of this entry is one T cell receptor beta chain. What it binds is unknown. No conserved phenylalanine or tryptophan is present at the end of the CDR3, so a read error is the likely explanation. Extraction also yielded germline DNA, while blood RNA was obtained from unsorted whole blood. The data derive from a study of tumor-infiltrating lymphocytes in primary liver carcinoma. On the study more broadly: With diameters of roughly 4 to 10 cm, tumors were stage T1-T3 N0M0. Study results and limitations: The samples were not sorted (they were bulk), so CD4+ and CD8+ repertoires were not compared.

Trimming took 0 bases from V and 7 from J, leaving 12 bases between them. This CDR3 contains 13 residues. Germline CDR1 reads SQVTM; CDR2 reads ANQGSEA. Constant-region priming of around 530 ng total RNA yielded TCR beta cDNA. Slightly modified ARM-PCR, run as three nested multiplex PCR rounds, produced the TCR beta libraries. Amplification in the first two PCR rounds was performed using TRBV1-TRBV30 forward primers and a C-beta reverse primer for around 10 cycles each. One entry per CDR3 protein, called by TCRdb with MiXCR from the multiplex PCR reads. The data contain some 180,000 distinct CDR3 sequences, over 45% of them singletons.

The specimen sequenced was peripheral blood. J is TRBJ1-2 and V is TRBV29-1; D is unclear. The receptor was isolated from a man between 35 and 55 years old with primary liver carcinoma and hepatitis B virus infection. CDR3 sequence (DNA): TGCAGCGTTGAAGATTGGGTCAGGTCTGGCTACACCGTC. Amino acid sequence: CSVEDWVRSGYTV.